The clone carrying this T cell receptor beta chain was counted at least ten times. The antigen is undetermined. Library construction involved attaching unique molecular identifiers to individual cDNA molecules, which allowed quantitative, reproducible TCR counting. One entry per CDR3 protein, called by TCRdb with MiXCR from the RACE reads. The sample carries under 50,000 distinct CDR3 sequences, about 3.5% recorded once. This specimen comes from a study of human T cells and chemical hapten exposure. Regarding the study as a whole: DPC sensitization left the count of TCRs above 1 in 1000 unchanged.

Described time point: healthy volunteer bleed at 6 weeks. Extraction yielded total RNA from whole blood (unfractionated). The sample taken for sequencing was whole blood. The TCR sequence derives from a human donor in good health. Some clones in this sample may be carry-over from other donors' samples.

The CDR3 nucleotides read TGTGCCAGCACGGGCGAGGTGAACTCTCGACAGCAGTACTTC. The encoded protein is CASTGEVNSRQQYF. The chain has TRBV5-6 and TRBJ2-7; D is uncertain. V lost 6 bases and J 8 bases, leaving 21 bases between the germline ends. The CDR3 has 14 amino acids. The germline V gene has CDR1 SGHDT and CDR2 YYEEEE.